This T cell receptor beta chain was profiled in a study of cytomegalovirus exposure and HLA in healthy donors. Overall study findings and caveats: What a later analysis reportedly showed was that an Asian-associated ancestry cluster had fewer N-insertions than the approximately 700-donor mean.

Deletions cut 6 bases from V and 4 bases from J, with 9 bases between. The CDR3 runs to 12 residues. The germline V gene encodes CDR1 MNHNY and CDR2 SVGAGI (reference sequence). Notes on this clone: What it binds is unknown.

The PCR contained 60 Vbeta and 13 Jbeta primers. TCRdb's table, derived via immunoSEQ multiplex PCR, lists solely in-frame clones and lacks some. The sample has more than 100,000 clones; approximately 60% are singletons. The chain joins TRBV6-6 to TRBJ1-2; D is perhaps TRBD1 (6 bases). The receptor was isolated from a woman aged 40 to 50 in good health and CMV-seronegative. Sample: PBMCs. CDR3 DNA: TGTGCCAGCAGCGACAGGTTCTATGGCTACACCTTC. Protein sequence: CASSDRFYGYTF.